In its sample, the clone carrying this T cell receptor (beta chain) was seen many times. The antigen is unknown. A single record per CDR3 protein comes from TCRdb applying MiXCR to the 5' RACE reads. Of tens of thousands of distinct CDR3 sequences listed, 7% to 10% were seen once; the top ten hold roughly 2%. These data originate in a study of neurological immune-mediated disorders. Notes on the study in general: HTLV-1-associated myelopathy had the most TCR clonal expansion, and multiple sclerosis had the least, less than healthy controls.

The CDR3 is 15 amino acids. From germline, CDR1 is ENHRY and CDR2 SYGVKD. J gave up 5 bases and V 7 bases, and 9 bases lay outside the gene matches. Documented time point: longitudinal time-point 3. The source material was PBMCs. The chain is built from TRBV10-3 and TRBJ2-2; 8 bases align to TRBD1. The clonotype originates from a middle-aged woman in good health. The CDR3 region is CAINAGTGETGELFF. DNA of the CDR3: TGTGCCATCAACGCCGGGACAGGAGAAACCGGGGAGCTGTTTTTT.